Listed below are T cell receptor beta chains from one sample, sequenced in a study of T cell responses to AZD1222 COVID-19 vaccine. Only in-frame clones appear in the TCRdb table, and some are missing; sequencing was by immunoSEQ multiplex PCR. The repertoire has 180,000 or so clones, approximately 90% of them found once; the top ten carry approximately 26%. This specimen was peripheral blood, taken 28 days after the second AZD1222 dose. The receptors derive from an adult who received the AZD1222 COVID-19 vaccine. Each CDR3 is given with its conserved first and last residue. Each record gives: CDR3 DNA, CDR3 protein, V gene, clone size, J gene, D gene. A D gene is named only where the DNA matches it firmly. Size is omitted from some rows. Given values are once, few, many or a class for expanded clones.

CDR3 DNA: TGCGCCAGCAGCCAGCAGGGGGACACTGAAGCTTTCTTT
CDR3 protein: CASSQQGDTEAFF
V gene: TRBV4-3
clone size: .
J gene: TRBJ1-1
D gene: TRBD1

CDR3 DNA: TGTGCCAGCTCTTATGACCGGGGAGATACGCAGTATTTT
CDR3 protein: CASSYDRGDTQYF
V gene: TRBV5-4
clone size: .
J gene: TRBJ2-3
D gene: .

CDR3 DNA: TGTGCCAGCAGCCCTCGGGGCAGCTCCTATAATTCACCCCTCCACTTT
CDR3 protein: CASSPRGSSYNSPLHF
V gene: TRBV5-4
clone size: .
J gene: TRBJ1-6
D gene: .

CDR3 DNA: TGTGCCAGCAGTGACTCGGCTAGCGGGAGTGATTACAATGAGCAGTTCTTC
CDR3 protein: CASSDSASGSDYNEQFF
V gene: TRBV6-4
clone size: .
J gene: TRBJ2-1
D gene: TRBD2

CDR3 DNA: TGTGCCAGCAGTTACCCCGGGGCCTACGAGCAGTACTTC
CDR3 protein: CASSYPGAYEQYF
V gene: TRBV6-6
clone size: .
J gene: TRBJ2-7
D gene: .

CDR3 DNA: TGTGCCAGCAGGGCCGACAGGGTGCACACTGAAGCTTTCTTT
CDR3 protein: CASRADRVHTEAFF
V gene: TRBV7-9
clone size: few
J gene: TRBJ1-1
D gene: TRBD1

CDR3 DNA: TGTGCCAGCACCTCGGGTCCGGGAGGGGGGTTCTACGAGCAGTACTTC
CDR3 protein: CASTSGPGGGFYEQYF
V gene: TRBV6-6
clone size: .
J gene: TRBJ2-7
D gene: TRBD2

CDR3 DNA: TGTGCCAGCACCCTGGGAATGGCCCCCAATCAGCCCCAGCATTTT
CDR3 protein: CASTLGMAPNQPQHF
V gene: TRBV7-2
clone size: .
J gene: TRBJ1-5
D gene: .

CDR3 DNA: TGTGCCAGCAGCCCACTGGGAGGGAGCTCCTACGAGCAGTACTTC
CDR3 protein: CASSPLGGSSYEQYF
V gene: TRBV6-2/TRBV6-3
clone size: .
J gene: TRBJ2-7
D gene: TRBD2

CDR3 DNA: TGTGCCATCAGTGAGTCTAGTCCCGGGGAGCTGTTTTTT
CDR3 protein: CAISESSPGELFF
V gene: TRBV10-3
clone size: .
J gene: TRBJ2-2
D gene: .

CDR3 DNA: TGTGCCAGCAGCTCCGGGACTAGCGGCACAGATACGCAGTATTTT
CDR3 protein: CASSSGTSGTDTQYF
V gene: TRBV7-3
clone size: .
J gene: TRBJ2-3
D gene: TRBD2

CDR3 DNA: TGTGCCAGCGGCCCGGGACTGGGGATCACCTACGAGCAGTACTTC
CDR3 protein: CASGPGLGITYEQYF
V gene: TRBV6-5
clone size: .
J gene: TRBJ2-7
D gene: .

CDR3 DNA: TGTGCCAGCAGTGATGAGCCCGCAGGGCAACTCCGGAATTCACCCCTCCACTTT
CDR3 protein: CASSDEPAGQLRNSPLHF
V gene: TRBV2
clone size: .
J gene: TRBJ1-6
D gene: .

CDR3 DNA: TGTGCCAGCAGTGAAAGAAGGCAGGGGGTCTACGAGCAGTACTTC
CDR3 protein: CASSERRQGVYEQYF
V gene: TRBV2
clone size: .
J gene: TRBJ2-7
D gene: TRBD1

CDR3 DNA: TGTGCCAGTAGCCCGGACAGAAGCTCCTACAATGAGCAGTTCTTC
CDR3 protein: CASSPDRSSYNEQFF
V gene: TRBV19
clone size: many
J gene: TRBJ2-1
D gene: .

CDR3 DNA: TGTGCCAGTAGTATATCTGGGGCCAACGTCCTGACTTTC
CDR3 protein: CASSISGANVLTF
V gene: TRBV19
clone size: .
J gene: TRBJ2-6
D gene: .

CDR3 DNA: TGTGCCAGCAGCCAATATTACACGGAAGATTACGAGCAGTACTTC
CDR3 protein: CASSQYYTEDYEQYF
V gene: TRBV14
clone size: .
J gene: TRBJ2-7
D gene: .

CDR3 DNA: TGTGCCAGCAGCGTAGCTTCCAGGGGGCTCGAGCAGTACTTC
CDR3 protein: CASSVASRGLEQYF
V gene: TRBV9
clone size: .
J gene: TRBJ2-7
D gene: TRBD1